This T cell receptor (beta chain) was captured by sequencing in a study of spatial heterogeneity in lung cancer. On the study more broadly: The mean occurrence of each unique TCR and UMI combination in raw reads exceeded 9.5.

This clonotype is large in the sample. The time point is: sample taken at primary tumor resection. Donors were some 72 untreated early-stage non-small cell lung cancer patients. Whole RNA from tumor, nontumor lung or frozen PBMC was sequenced unsorted. Germline V gene data show CDR1 as DFQATT and CDR2 as SNEGSKA (reference sequence). Trimming at V came to 5 bases and at J to 5 bases, leaving 14 bases not matched to a gene. This CDR3 is 15 amino acids long. Every molecule of TCR cDNA had its own unique molecular identifier. TCRdb reprocessed the 5' RACE reads via MiXCR and lists one record per CDR3 protein. Of approximately 600 distinct CDR3 sequences listed, approximately 11% are singletons.

This receptor was taken from a male donor with early-stage non-small cell lung cancer. The chain links TRBV20-1 to TRBJ2-5, with 7 bases fitting TRBD1. Source: normal lung tissue next to the tumor, taken at surgery. CDR3 sequence: CSAHQAGGGLETQYF. The CDR3 DNA reads as TGCAGTGCTCACCAGGCAGGGGGTGGGTTGGAGACCCAGTACTTC.